Below, one T cell receptor (beta chain) is given with its context. Its antigen is undetermined. The data stem from a study of T cell clusters in autoimmune cytopenias. Study-wide background: A median of about 49,000 TRB reads per sample yielded a median around 2,500 distinct clonotypes.

TRB was amplified from about 260 ng of peripheral blood genomic DNA per sample. Findings and limits, study-wide: Exclusive TRB clusters were about 2.9-fold more numerous in healthy donors than in active autoimmune hepatitis. Primary autoimmune cytopenia patients seemingly lacked the physiological T cell clusters found in healthy donors. TRB repertoire shifts in secondary cytopenia and chronic lymphocytic leukemia mostly reflected lymphoma, not autoimmunity.

CDR3 size: 15 residues. Germline V lookup: CDR1 SGHNT, CDR2 YYREEE (reference sequence). Multiplex touch-down PCR amplified TRB using TRB-A and TRB-B pools in one tube. Each CDR3 protein gets one entry in TCRdb, which reprocessed the multiplex PCR reads and gives no DNA. The repertoire table contains some 6,800 distinct CDR3 sequences. Sequenced input: peripheral blood. The V and J genes are TRBV5-4 and TRBJ2-3; the TRBD2 assignment by TCRdb is unverifiable without DNA. The TCR comes from a human donor with an autoimmune cytopenia or autoimmune hepatitis (not recorded which). CDR3 amino acids: CASSRTSGSADTQYF.